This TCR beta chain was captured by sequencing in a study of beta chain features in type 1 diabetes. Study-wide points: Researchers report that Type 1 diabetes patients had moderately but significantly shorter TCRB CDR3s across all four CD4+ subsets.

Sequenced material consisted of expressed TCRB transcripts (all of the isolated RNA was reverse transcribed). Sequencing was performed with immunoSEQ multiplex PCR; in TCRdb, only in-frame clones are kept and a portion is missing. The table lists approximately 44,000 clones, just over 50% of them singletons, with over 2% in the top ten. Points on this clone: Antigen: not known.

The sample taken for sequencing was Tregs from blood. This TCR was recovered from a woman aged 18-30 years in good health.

The CDR3 loop reads CASKPRGAGYTEAFF. In DNA, the CDR3 is TGTGCCAGCAAACCCCGGGGGGCTGGTTATACTGAAGCTTTCTTT. The rearrangement links TRBV6-5 to TRBJ1-1; possibly TRBD1 for D (6 bases). Trimming removed 7 bases at V and 5 bases at J, with 20 bases between. CDR3 length equals 15 residues. Germline CDR1 MNHEY, CDR2 SVGAGI.